Each of the 25 T cell receptor beta chains below was sequenced from the same sample in a study of early T cells in non-severe SARS-CoV-2 infection. TCRdb called the 5' RACE reads again in MiXCR, with one record for every CDR3 protein. The sample includes fewer than 65,000 distinct CDR3 sequences, about 9.3% of them seen just once. Source material: whole blood. The receptor set was obtained from an adult who was a healthcare worker with PCR-confirmed SARS-CoV-2 infection or an uninfected control (not recorded which).

This chain joins TRBV28 and TRBJ2-3, with TRBD2 matching 10 bases. CDR3 length: 15 amino acids. The germline V gene encodes CDR1 MDHEN and CDR2 SYDVKM. With 7 bases clipped from V and 5 bases from J, the junction kept 9 bases outside the gene matches. Here the CDR3 DNA reads TGTGCCAGCACCCTTGCAGCGGGAGGGATAGATACGCAGTATTTT. Amino acid sequence: CASTLAAGGIDTQYF.

This clonotype was observed at least ten times. The chain uses TRBV19 and TRBJ2-5; 7 bases line up with TRBD1. In germline, CDR1 is LNHDA, CDR2 SQIVND (reference sequence). The CDR3 spans 15 residues. The trim removed 5 bases at V and 2 bases at J, leaving 8 bases unmatched. The CDR3 loop is CASSPRTGEQETQYF. The CDR3 region has the DNA TGTGCCAGTAGTCCACGGACAGGCGAACAAGAGACCCAGTACTTC.

This clonotype was counted at least ten times. The V and J genes are TRBV28 and TRBJ1-5; D gene ambiguous. V dropped 7 bases and J dropped 5 bases, with 18 bases sitting between them. CDR3 length: 15 amino acids. Germline values: CDR1 MDHEN, CDR2 SYDVKM. CDR3 sequence (DNA): TGTGCCAGCAAGGAAACTCTGACCATACATCAGCCCCAGCATTTT. Translating gives CASKETLTIHQPQHF.

This clonotype was detected a few times. This chain connects TRBV6-2 or TRBV6-3 to TRBJ2-7, with 13 positions matching TRBD2. Germline lookup yields CDR1 MNHEY and CDR2 SVGEGT. Trimming cost V 0 bases and J 4 bases; bases outside gene matches: 3. The CDR3 totals 16 residues. The CDR3 nucleotides read TGTGCCAGCAGTTACTCGGGGACTAGCGGGGATTACGAGCAGTACTTC. Its protein product is CASSYSGTSGDYEQYF.

In its sample, this clonotype was seen many times. The J gene is TRBJ2-7, the V gene TRBV6-6; D gene ambiguous. This CDR3 region has 11 residues. V was pared by 1 base and J by 7 bases, with 5 bases between. Germline V gene sequence: CDR1 MNHNY, CDR2 SVGAGI (reference sequence). The CDR3 here is CASSYYAEQYF. CDR3 coding DNA: TGTGCCAGCAGTTACTACGCTGAGCAGTACTTC.

This clonotype showed up just once. CDR3 sequence: CASSPEPATNEKLFF. CDR3 nucleotide sequence: TGTGCCAGCAGTCCCGAACCAGCAACTAATGAAAAACTGTTTTTT. The J gene is TRBJ1-4, the V gene TRBV28; D unclear. Germline values: CDR1 MDHEN, CDR2 SYDVKM. The V and J ends lost 5 bases and 0 bases respectively, with 10 bases between them. The length of the CDR3 is 15 residues.

This clonotype has only a few counts. The chain uses TRBV12-3 or TRBV12-4 and TRBJ1-2, with 8 bases fitting TRBD1. This CDR3 is built from 14 residues. V shed 7 bases and J 4 bases; nucleotides not matched to a gene: 8. This chain's CDR3 is CASKRTGTPYGYTF. The CDR3 nucleotides are TGTGCCAGCAAAAGGACAGGGACGCCCTATGGCTACACCTTC.

As regards this clonotype: A much larger clonotype is one base distant, so this may be a read error. The chain carries TRBV3-1 and TRBJ1-2; TRBD1 aligns across 7 bases. This CDR3 has 16 residues. Germline loops: CDR1 LGHDT, CDR2 YNNKEL (reference sequence). The CDR3 here is CTSSSTGTAIYYGYTF. As DNA, the CDR3 is TGTACCAGCAGCTCTACCGGGACAGCTATTTACTATGGCTACACCTTC.

V gene TRBV6-5 combines with J gene TRBJ2-4, with D unclear. Germline V gives CDR1 MNHEY, CDR2 SVGAGI. V was pared by 6 bases and J by 1 base, with 10 bases between. The CDR3 has 14 residues. CDR3 bases: TGTGCCAGCAGCGAAACGTGGGCCAAAAACATTCAGTACTTC. Translated, it gives CASSETWAKNIQYF.

The chain couples TRBV20-1 to TRBJ2-1; unclear D gene. The CDR3 sequence is 15 residues long. Trimming left V 0 bases short and J 2 bases short, with 11 bases between. Germline CDR1 DFQATT, CDR2 SNEGSKA (reference sequence). The CDR3 coding sequence is TGCAGTGCTAGAGAAGTTGGCAATACCTACAATGAGCAGTTCTTC. It encodes CSAREVGNTYNEQFF.

At least ten counts were recorded for this clonotype. V usage is TRBV5-4 and J usage is TRBJ1-1, with D maybe TRBD1 (5 bases). The V and J ends lost 0 bases and 6 bases respectively, with 18 bases between them. The CDR3 is 16 residues long. Germline V gene sequence: CDR1 SGHNT, CDR2 YYREEE (reference sequence). CDR3 DNA sequence: TGTGCCAGCAGCTTGGCCTTATCAGGGAGATCGGCTGAAGCTTTCTTT. Residues: CASSLALSGRSAEAFF.

The sample holds many counts of this clonotype. This sequence joins TRBV28 and TRBJ2-1; D is uncertain. CDR1 and CDR2 from the germline V gene are MDHEN and SYDVKM. The V end was cut by 5 bases, the J end by 7 bases, with 9 bases between. The length of the CDR3 is 12 residues. This CDR3 is CASSPWDNEQFF. In nucleotides, the CDR3 is TGTGCCAGCAGTCCCTGGGATAATGAGCAGTTCTTC.

The chain employs TRBV28 and TRBJ2-2, with 10 bases lining up with TRBD2. Germline loops: CDR1 MDHEN, CDR2 SYDVKM. The CDR3 is 18 amino acids. J gave up 7 bases and V 6 bases, and 17 bases lay outside the gene matches. The CDR3 sequence is CASRPPRASGRNRGELFF. DNA for the CDR3: TGTGCCAGCAGACCACCGAGGGCTAGCGGGAGAAATCGCGGGGAGCTGTTTTTT.

This clonotype was seen ten or more times. This chain uses TRBV7-2 with TRBJ2-7, with TRBD2 matching 9 bases. V lost 2 bases to trimming and J lost 1 base; unmatched junction nucleotides: 3. The CDR3 length is 15 residues. The V gene's germline CDR1 is SGHTA and CDR2 FQGNSA. CDR3 sequence: CASSLLAGLSYEQYF. For the CDR3, the DNA is TGTGCCAGCAGCTTACTAGCGGGATTGTCCTACGAGCAGTACTTC.

This clonotype has ten or more counts. CDR3 sequence reads: CASSRGTGPQYF. In nucleotides, the CDR3 is TGCGCCAGCAGCCGGGGGACAGGCCCGCAGTATTTT. The V call is TRBV4-1, the J call TRBJ2-3; 8 nucleotides agree with TRBD1. Per the germline V gene, CDR1 is MGHRA and CDR2 is YSYEKL. CDR3 length equals 12 residues. V lost 4 bases and J lost 10; bases outside the gene matches: 4.

The genes are TRBV6-5 and TRBJ1-2; 7 bases match TRBD1. Losses at the gene ends were 2 bases for V and 5 bases for J; bases not matched to a gene: 11. The CDR3 length is 16 residues. Germline V CDR1 and CDR2: MNHEY, SVGAGI. DNA for the CDR3: TGTGCCAGCAGTTACACTGAGACAGGGAGCGCTTATGGCTACACCTTC. This encodes CASSYTETGSAYGYTF.

The rearrangement links TRBV27 to TRBJ2-7; 10 nucleotides line up with TRBD1. CDR1 is MNHEY, CDR2 SMNVEV, per germline (reference sequence). The length of the CDR3 is 15 residues. Germline trimming cut 4 bases from V and 3 bases from J; bases unmatched to any gene: 6. The CDR3 is CASSSPGTGVYEQYF. The CDR3 nucleotides read TGTGCCAGCAGTTCCCCCGGGACAGGGGTCTACGAGCAGTACTTC.

This clonotype turned up a few times. The rearrangement links TRBV29-1 to TRBJ2-1; TRBD1 is a possible D gene (5 bases). The CDR3 runs 12 residues. In germline, CDR1 is SQVTM, CDR2 ANQGSEA. The germline V and J ends were trimmed by 6 bases and 7 bases, with 13 bases remaining between them. In DNA form, the CDR3 reads TGCAGCGTATCACAGGTTGGAAATGAGCAGTTCTTC. This encodes CSVSQVGNEQFF.

This clonotype was seen repeatedly, ten times or more. This chain links TRBV18 with TRBJ2-3; D unclear. CDR1 and CDR2 (germline): KGHSH, LQKENI. V was shortened by 6 bases and J by 6 bases, with 13 bases between the two germline ends. This CDR3 is 13 amino acids long. DNA of the CDR3: TGTGCCAGCTCCCGACACCCGGACGATACGCAGTATTTT. Translating gives CASSRHPDDTQYF.

V gene TRBV20-1 combines with J gene TRBJ2-7, with D possibly matching TRBD1 (6 bases). Germline CDR1 reads DFQATT; CDR2 reads SNEGSKA (reference sequence). Trimming took off 2 bases at V and 1 base at J, with 15 bases between the two ends. There are 15 residues in the CDR3. This CDR3 is CSARYTGKASYEQYF. For the CDR3, the DNA is TGCAGTGCTAGATATACAGGGAAGGCTTCCTACGAGCAGTACTTC.

This clonotype showed up many times. The V call is TRBV18, the J call TRBJ2-7; D may be TRBD1 or TRBD2 (5 bases each). V was shortened by 1 base and J by 4 bases, with 11 bases between the two germline ends. Germline V gene data show CDR1 as KGHSH and CDR2 as LQKENI. The CDR3 runs 14 residues. CDR3 bases: TGTGCCAGCTCACCACGGTTCGGGGCGTACGAGCAGTACTTC. Its translation is CASSPRFGAYEQYF.

The rearrangement uses TRBV20-1 and TRBJ2-7, with 7 bases lining up with TRBD1. The V segment lost 0 bases and the J segment 6 bases; nucleotides outside the gene matches: 23. This CDR3 is 19 amino acids long. Per the germline V gene, CDR1 is DFQATT and CDR2 is SNEGSKA (reference sequence). The CDR3 DNA follows: TGCAGTGCTAGAGATCTCCCGGGACAGACCTTATCCAGCTATTCCGAGCAGTACTTC. It is translated as CSARDLPGQTLSSYSEQYF.

The V gene is TRBV24-1, the J gene TRBJ2-2, with D tentatively TRBD1 (5 bases). There are 16 residues in the CDR3. CDR1 is KGHDR, CDR2 SFDVKD, per germline. The V end was cut by 4 bases, the J end by 3 bases, with 14 bases between. The CDR3 DNA reads TGTGCCACCAGTGACCCAAGGACACACTACACCGGGGAGCTGTTTTTT. It specifies CATSDPRTHYTGELFF.

This clonotype was seen repeatedly, ten times or more. The CDR3 DNA reads TGTGCCAGCAGCTACTTTCCAGGGAGATCTCAGCCCCAGCATTTT. It codes for CASSYFPGRSQPQHF. This chain uses TRBV7-2 with TRBJ1-5, with D possibly TRBD1 on 5 matching bases. Germline CDR1 is SGHTA and CDR2 is FQGNSA. V lost 4 bases and J lost 6, with 16 bases in between. This CDR3 contains 15 residues.

This clonotype was seen only a few times. The chain employs TRBV12-3 or TRBV12-4 and TRBJ2-1; weak D call: TRBD2 (8 bases). This CDR3 contains 22 residues. The V gene lost 6 bases and the J gene lost 5 bases, with 38 bases spanning the gap. Here the CDR3 reads CASSPSISQGSGRAAFNNEQFF. The CDR3 DNA reads TGTGCCAGCAGCCCTTCCATTTCACAGGGGTCCGGGAGGGCTGCCTTTAACAATGAGCAGTTCTTC.